This T cell receptor (beta chain) was identified during a study of blood T cells in healthy people across ages. This CDR3 comprises 14 residues. V was trimmed by 6 bases and J by 0 bases, leaving 8 bases between them. Per the germline V gene, CDR1 is SNHLY and CDR2 is FYNNEI. Each donor was a healthy Caucasian individual from Russia, aged roughly 6 to 100. Primers used in a second PCR of about 7 to 12 cycles were a sample-barcoded 5' primer and a J-beta primer mix. The study obtained at least 3 million CDR3-containing paired-end reads from every sample. One entry per CDR3 protein results from TCRdb running MiXCR on the 5' RACE reads. This table holds some 900,000 distinct CDR3 sequences, about 48% found once.

The TCR originated in a young man in good health. The J gene is TRBJ2-2, the V gene TRBV2; no definite D call. Specimen: blood. As DNA, the CDR3 is TGTGCCAGCAGGGGGTTAGCGAACACCGGGGAGCTGTTTTTT. Translating it yields CASRGLANTGELFF.